The sequence of this T cell receptor beta chain was determined in a study of blood T cell repertoires in COVID-19 (dated by TCRdb to the early 2020s). General notes on the study: Collaborator samples came from the United States, Italy and Spain and covered acute and convalescent phases of COVID-19. The sample metadata nearly always contained a de-identified subject ID, COVID-19 status, age in years and sex. The samples were drawn from the first 160 participants of the ongoing ImmuneRACE study and from 1,254 subjects provided by 6 global collaborators. The repertoires were released in a freely available public database intended as a resource for research on the immune response to SARS-CoV-2. The material from the prospective study consisted of cDNA or gDNA derived from T cells, B-cell-depleted T cells, or PBMCs. Where HLA class I and class II types were available, the types were taken from metadata supplied by the sample provider, not from assay-based typing. Deeply sampled blood TCRbeta repertoires from subjects exposed to, actively infected with, or recovered from COVID-19 were included in the dataset.

Points the paper makes about the study in general: The amount of clinical and demographic metadata varied by source and participant and was provided uncurated.

Details on this clone: Its antigen target is currently unknown. No clone much larger than this one lies a single base away; base qualities are absent.

TCRbeta CDR3 regions were amplified from genomic DNA by means of the immunoSEQ Assay, a bias-controlled multiplex PCR. As for the authors' bioinformatics: Nucleated cell counts per sample were estimated from amplification of reference gene primers within the assay. To quantify the absolute abundance of each unique TCRbeta CDR3 rearrangement, sequence reads were collapsed and filtered. For each sample, productive Simpson clonality was calculated by taking the square root of Simpson's diversity index across productive rearrangements. This immuneACCESS table, as held by TCRdb, lists in-frame sequences with V and J called but not all clones. Of the missing ones, under half trace to an unresolved V gene in checked studies; the others have no known cause. V and J calls and clone size come straight from that table; D and trimming were deduced from the DNA. The sample yields 300,000 or so clones; roughly 91% were counted once. The biggest ten clones account for less than 3% of the sample.

In the prospective study, participants were about 18 to 95 years old, resided in fewer than 25 geographic areas of the United States, and were enrolled through a virtual design. To assign participants to cohorts, the prospective study relied on clinical history that participants themselves reported in a screening survey and a study questionnaire. Exposed participants were defined as having been in contact with someone with a PCR-confirmed or clinician-diagnosed COVID-19 case within 2 weeks of study entry. In the prospective study, whole blood, serum and a nasopharyngeal or oropharyngeal swab were collected from each participant by mobile phlebotomists. Additional blood draws and questionnaires over an approximately 2-month period could optionally be provided by prospective study participants. Before DNA extraction, prospective study blood samples were shipped either frozen or at room temperature.

V is pruned by 5 bases and J by 8 bases, leaving 11 bases of the junction without a gene match. Inclusive of the bounding cysteine and phenylalanine, the CDR3 is 15 residues long. Only the CDR3 region is kept as DNA, spanning 45 bases read in frame from base 1. The germline V gene (reference sequence) provides CDR1 PRHDT and CDR2 FYEKMQ. Recombination joined TRBV13 with TRBJ1-1; 10 central bases correspond to TRBD1. The sample taken for sequencing was PBMCs or T cells enriched from blood (not recorded which). The receptor was isolated from a woman between 45 and 60 years old who had been exposed to COVID-19. The CDR3 region: CASSPDRGSLGEAFF. Here is the DNA: TGTGCCAGCAGCCCGGACAGGGGGTCCCTGGGGGAAGCTTTCTTT.